The clone carrying this T cell receptor beta chain occurred once. Its antigen is still unknown. This sample was included in a study of T cells in localized non-small cell lung cancer. Whole-study findings and limits: Uninvolved nearby lung showed the greatest T cell clonality, exceeding that found in tumor. Longer overall survival was linked to higher blood T cell density. Tumor samples were not multi-region, leaving intratumor heterogeneity unexcluded. Adjacent lung tissue had a median approximately 57 of the top 100 clones found in the tumor.

Using immunoSEQ multiplex PCR, the repertoire was profiled, and TCRdb retains in-frame clones only, with some absent. Altogether about 72,000 clones are present, almost 85% being singletons, with the ten largest covering roughly 12%. The TCR comes from a female donor older than 55 with stage I lung adenocarcinoma. The specimen was peripheral blood, collected before any cancer treatment.

This CDR3 is CSVGRDTTDTQYF. CDR3 bases: TGCAGCGTGGGCCGGGACACCACAGATACGCAGTATTTT. The chain combines TRBV29-1 with TRBJ2-3; D is possibly TRBD1 (6 bases). Germline V gene sequence: CDR1 SQVTM, CDR2 ANQGSEA. V was shortened by 6 bases and J by 2 bases, with 12 bases between the two germline ends. The CDR3 is 13 residues long.